Following are 27 T cell receptor beta chains from one sample sequenced in a study of control samples from healthy donors and cancer patients. Clones were sequenced by immunoSEQ multiplex PCR, and TCRdb holds only the in-frame ones, with some missing. The data show about 120,000 clones, 80% to 90% seen once. The sequenced sample was blood. These TCRs come from a man aged 35 to 55 in good health.

This chain uses TRBV9 with TRBJ2-1; D may be TRBD2 (5 bases). Germline V CDR1 and CDR2: SGDLS, YYNGEE. Trimming left V 6 bases short and J 4 bases short, with 14 bases between. The CDR3 is 14 residues long. This CDR3 reads CASTLGSGYNEQFF. The CDR3 region has the DNA TGTGCCAGCACCCTAGGGAGCGGATACAATGAGCAGTTCTTC.

This sequence joins TRBV7-9 and TRBJ1-2, with a weak D call TRBD1 (5 bases). Trimming left V 1 base short and J 3 bases short, with 9 bases between. The CDR3 is made up of 14 amino acids. Per germline, CDR1 SEHNR and CDR2 FQNEAQ (reference sequence). The CDR3 nucleotides read TGTGCCAGCAGCTTAGAGGGGAGGCACTATGGCTACACCTTC. Translating gives CASSLEGRHYGYTF.

The gene calls are TRBV7-2 and TRBJ2-2; TRBD2 aligns across 12 bases. Germline V gene sequence: CDR1 SGHTA, CDR2 FQGNSA. The CDR3 contains 19 residues. J was trimmed by 6 bases and V by 2 bases; bases with no gene match: 13. The CDR3 sequence is CASSLPPVLAGGPSGELFF. The CDR3, as DNA: TGTGCCAGCAGCTTACCCCCGGTGCTAGCGGGGGGGCCTTCCGGGGAGCTGTTTTTT.

The chain couples TRBV4-3 to TRBJ1-2, with D maybe TRBD1 (6 bases). Germline V gives CDR1 LGHNA, CDR2 YSLEER. The CDR3 sequence is 16 residues long. The V and J ends lost 0 bases and 6 bases respectively, with 17 bases between them. The CDR3 sequence is CASSQDRGRGPHGYTF. In DNA form, the CDR3 reads TGCGCCAGCAGCCAAGATAGGGGCCGGGGGCCACATGGCTACACCTTC.

As DNA, the CDR3 is TGTGCCAGCAGCAAAGCTAATGAGGGGCCGGTTGATACGCAGTATTTT. Translation: CASSKANEGPVDTQYF. The chain joins TRBV21-1 to TRBJ2-3. TRBV21-1 is a known pseudogene. The CDR3 runs 16 residues.

The CDR3 DNA sequence: TGTGCCAGTACGGTGAACACTGAAGCTTTCTTT. Protein sequence: CASTVNTEAFF. The rearrangement links TRBV19 to TRBJ1-1; D unresolved. The germline V gene has CDR1 LNHDA and CDR2 SQIVND (reference sequence). The CDR3 has 11 amino acids. V lost 7 bases, J lost 0 bases, and 3 bases lay in between.

The chain employs TRBV9 and TRBJ2-7, with D possibly TRBD1 on 6 matching bases. The CDR3 extends over 15 amino acids. Trimming took 0 bases from V and 2 from J, leaving 12 bases between them. CDR1 and CDR2 (germline): SGDLS, YYNGEE. The chain's CDR3 is CASSVGQAPTYEQYF. The CDR3 nucleotides are TGTGCCAGCAGCGTAGGACAGGCGCCAACCTACGAGCAGTACTTC.

The chain joins TRBV21-1 to TRBJ2-1; TRBD1 is the table's D call, not checked against the DNA. TRBV21-1 is labeled a pseudogene. The CDR3 runs to 10 residues. In DNA form, the CDR3 reads TGTGCCAGCCCTCCGACAGCGCAGTTCTTC. It codes for CASPPTAQFF.

The chain carries TRBV18 and TRBJ2-7; tentative D call: TRBD1 (6 bases). Trimming stripped 4 bases from V and 2 bases from J, with 15 bases between. The CDR3 loop spans 15 amino acids. Germline V gives CDR1 KGHSH, CDR2 LQKENI. CDR3 sequence: CASSLETGSPYEQYF. The CDR3 DNA reads as TGTGCCAGCTCACTAGAAACAGGGTCACCCTACGAGCAGTACTTC.

CDR3 sequence (DNA): TGTGCCAGTAGTATAGATCTAGCAGGGAGTGAAAAACTGTTTTTT. It is translated as CASSIDLAGSEKLFF. This chain connects TRBV19 to TRBJ1-4, with D perhaps TRBD1 (5 bases). The CDR3 contains 15 residues. The germline CDR1 and CDR2 sequences are LNHDA and SQIVND (reference sequence). V lost 0 bases and J lost 7, with 12 bases in between.

The chain couples TRBV18 to TRBJ2-7; D could derive from TRBD1 or TRBD2 (5 bases each). The CDR3 totals 12 residues. The ends were cut back, 1 base at V and 5 bases at J, with 6 bases in the middle. Germline values: CDR1 KGHSH, CDR2 LQKENI. CDR3 protein: CASSPLGDEQYF. CDR3 nucleotide sequence: TGTGCCAGCTCACCACTGGGGGACGAGCAGTACTTC.

CDR3: CAISEGQGQVQETQYF. The DNA for the CDR3 is TGTGCCATCAGTGAGGGGCAGGGCCAGGTCCAAGAGACCCAGTACTTC. The chain uses TRBV10-3 and TRBJ2-5; possibly TRBD1 for D (5 bases). Germline V gene sequence: CDR1 ENHRY, CDR2 SYGVKD. Trimming shortened V by 2 bases and J by 1 base, and 14 bases separated the two germline ends. The CDR3 is made up of 16 amino acids.

This chain connects TRBV9 to TRBJ2-3, with D possibly TRBD1 on 6 matching bases. The CDR3 totals 16 residues. Trimming removed 0 bases from V and 4 bases from J, with 15 bases in between. Germline loops: CDR1 SGDLS, CDR2 YYNGEE. CDR3 sequence reads: CASSVGQGIFADTQYF. In DNA, the CDR3 is TGTGCCAGCAGCGTAGGGCAGGGGATCTTTGCAGATACGCAGTATTTT.

The rearrangement uses TRBV13 and TRBJ1-6; TRBD1 is a possible D gene (6 bases). The CDR3 consists of 15 residues. The germline V and J ends were trimmed by 2 bases and 7 bases, with 12 bases remaining between them. Germline-derived CDR1 and CDR2 are PRHDT and FYEKMQ (reference sequence). The CDR3 nucleotides are TGTGCCAGCAGCTTAAACAGGGCCGTAAATTCACCCCTCCACTTT. As protein: CASSLNRAVNSPLHF.

This clone was observed once. The rearrangement uses TRBV19 and TRBJ2-7, with D unclear. The J call is in doubt because the DNA end fits TRBJ2-1 better. There are 15 residues in the CDR3. Germline CDR1 and CDR2: LNHDA and SQIVND (reference sequence). CDR3 residues: CASSIVPDSYNEQFF. For the CDR3, the DNA is TGTGCCAGTAGTATAGTCCCCGACTCCTACAATGAGCAGTTCTTC.

In this sample, this clone turned up a few times. This rearrangement joins TRBV7-2 to TRBJ1-2, with 11 bases matching TRBD1. V trimming: 5 bases; J trimming: 6 bases; junction bases outside the gene matches: 8. CDR1 and CDR2 from the germline V gene are SGHTA and FQGNSA. This CDR3 has 15 amino acids. DNA of the CDR3: TGTGCCAGCAGCCTCGGGACAGGGGGAATGAATGGCTACACCTTC. It yields the protein CASSLGTGGMNGYTF.

The rearrangement links TRBV7-8 to TRBJ2-7; TRBD2 matches at 14 bases. Trimming cost V 5 bases and J 3 bases; bases outside gene matches: 6. Germline V gives CDR1 SGHVS, CDR2 FQNEAQ. The CDR3 length is 16 residues. In nucleotides, the CDR3 is TGTGCCAGCAGCACTAGGACTAGCGGGGGGATCTACGAGCAGTACTTC. It translates to CASSTRTSGGIYEQYF.

The gene calls are TRBV12-3 or TRBV12-4 and TRBJ1-2; maybe TRBD1 (5 bases). The CDR3 is 12 residues long. Trimming cost V 3 bases and J 13 bases, with 15 bases left between them. The chain's CDR3 is CASSFFWGEFTF. Here the CDR3 DNA reads TGTGCCAGCAGTTTTTTTTGGGGGGAATTCACCTTC.

This clone was seen only once. The V and J genes are TRBV30 and TRBJ2-3; 9 bases fit TRBD1. Trimming at V came to 5 bases and at J to 2 bases, leaving 2 bases not matched to a gene. The germline gives CDR1 GTSNPN, CDR2 SVGIG (reference sequence). The CDR3 is 13 residues long. CDR3 sequence: CAWGQGPTDTQYF. CDR3 sequence (DNA): TGTGCCTGGGGACAGGGGCCCACAGATACGCAGTATTTT.

The gene calls are TRBV5-4 and TRBJ1-1; D call uncertain. The V gene's germline CDR1 is SGHNT and CDR2 YYREEE (reference sequence). The CDR3 spans 13 residues. V lost 4 bases to trimming and J lost 1 base, with 8 bases between them. CDR3 coding DNA: TGTGCCAGCAGCCAAAACACGAACACTGAAGCTTTCTTT. Protein: CASSQNTNTEAFF.

As to this clone: This could be a read error, since a much larger clone is one nucleotide away. This rearrangement joins TRBV7-8 to TRBJ2-3, with 11 bases identical to TRBD1. The germline V gene has CDR1 SGHVS and CDR2 FQNEAQ. The CDR3 has 16 residues. Trimming at V came to 4 bases and at J to 0 bases, leaving 3 bases not matched to a gene. This CDR3 is CASSSRDRGSTDTQYF. The CDR3 nucleotides read TGTGCCAGCAGCTCCCGGGACAGGGGGAGCACAGATACGCAGTATTTT.

The chain uses TRBV11-3 and TRBJ2-5, with 14 positions matching TRBD2. Trimming cost V 3 bases and J 2 bases; bases outside gene matches: 5. Germline loops: CDR1 SGHNT, CDR2 YENEEA. The CDR3 covers 17 residues. The DNA of the CDR3 is TGTGCCAGCAGCTTTGGACTAGCGGGGGGCCAGCAAGAGACCCAGTACTTC. The encoded protein is CASSFGLAGGQQETQYF.

This chain connects TRBV7-6 to TRBJ2-5; 12 bases match TRBD2. Germline CDR1 SGHVS, CDR2 FNYEAQ. The CDR3 runs to 17 residues. V shed 5 bases and J 4 bases; nucleotides not matched to a gene: 11. The CDR3 is CASSGTALAGGRETQYF. CDR3 DNA sequence: TGTGCCAGCAGCGGTACTGCCCTAGCGGGGGGGCGAGAGACCCAGTACTTC. The full variable domain, in which reference TRBV7-6 and TRBJ2-5 provide the parts outside the CDR3, is GAGVSQSPRYKVTKRGQDVALRCDPISGHVSLYWYRQALGQGPEFLTYFNYEAQQDKSGLPNDRFSAERPEGSISTLTIQRTEQRDSAMYRCASSGTALAGGRETQYFGPGTRLLVL.

The CDR3 loop reads CASSLGGTGGNIQYF. In DNA, the CDR3 is TGTGCCAGCAGCTTGGGTGGGACAGGGGGGAACATTCAGTACTTC. The V gene is TRBV5-4, the J gene TRBJ2-4; the match to TRBD1 covers 11 bases. The junction had 3 bases not matched to a gene; V was cut back by 0 bases and J by 7 bases. The CDR3 contains 15 residues. Germline V gene data show CDR1 as SGHNT and CDR2 as YYREEE (reference sequence).

The genes are TRBV7-9 and TRBJ2-1, with a weak D call TRBD1 (6 bases). V gave up 1 base and J gave up 7 bases, with 20 bases separating them. The CDR3 contains 17 residues. Germline values: CDR1 SEHNR, CDR2 FQNEAQ (reference sequence). Here the CDR3 DNA reads TGTGCCAGCAGCTTAGTTCCGGGGACAAAGGGAATGAATGAGCAGTTCTTC. The encoded protein is CASSLVPGTKGMNEQFF.

The V gene is TRBV11-2, the J gene TRBJ1-2; the D is unclear. The CDR3 extends over 13 amino acids. The germline V gene has CDR1 SGHAT and CDR2 FQNNGV. V lost 3 bases and J 5 bases, leaving 10 bases between the germline ends. The CDR3 coding sequence is TGTGCCAGCAGCTTCGAACTGGATTATGGCTACACCTTC. Translation gives CASSFELDYGYTF.

This chain links TRBV18 with TRBJ2-7; 8 bases map to TRBD1. CDR1 is KGHSH, CDR2 LQKENI, per germline. The CDR3 is 16 amino acids. The V and J ends lost 3 bases and 2 bases, in that order; junction bases with no gene match: 9. Here the CDR3 reads CASSPVLDRAPYEQYF. The CDR3 coding sequence is TGTGCCAGCTCACCCGTTTTGGACAGGGCTCCCTACGAGCAGTACTTC.